In this sample, the clone carrying this T cell receptor beta chain is large (0.1 to 1%). These data belong to a study of immune reconstitution after stem cell transplant in scleroderma. TCRdb re-derived calls from the RT-PCR reads in MiXCR, one entry per CDR3 protein. This sample has about 1,900 distinct CDR3 sequences, with roughly 14% found just once. The sequence derives from a female donor with systemic sclerosis. This material was acquired before or after autologous hematopoietic stem cell transplantation (not recorded which).

In DNA form, the CDR3 reads TGTGCCAGCAGCCAAGATAGGAGGGGGCAGTACTTC. Amino acid sequence: CASSQDRRGQYF. The V and J genes are TRBV14 and TRBJ2-7; a weak D match, TRBD2 (6 bases). This CDR3 is 12 amino acids long. Germline-derived CDR1 and CDR2 are SGHDN and FVKESK. The germline V and J ends were trimmed by 0 bases and 9 bases, with 9 bases remaining between them.